This section outlines one T cell receptor (beta chain) sequence together with its context. This clonotype has a handful of counts. What this receptor recognizes is not known. No base-level quality is on record; no much larger clone is a single base apart. The data stem from a study of identical twins (dated by TCRdb to about 2016). About the study as a whole: TCR alpha and beta repertoires from monozygotic twins, unrelated adults of various ages and cord blood were deep-sequenced to test whether fetal clonotypes persist. To rule out contamination, replicate twin experiments were performed at different times with different library preparation protocols. General conclusions and limits of the study: Invariant T cells such as MAIT and iNKT could partly confound zero-insertion analyses, though diverse VJ usage argued against this for most clonotypes. In monozygotic twins, recombination models systematically underestimated out-of-frame TCR alpha sharing, but the models matched the sharing seen between unrelated individuals. Because the same donors could not be followed over many years, conclusions were based on cross-sectional statistical analysis. The excess sharing between twins in beta out-of-frame sequences was weaker because fewer shared sequences reduced the signal-to-noise ratio. Fewer insertions were carried by abundant cord blood beta clonotypes; a weaker similar trend was observed in young adult naive repertoires, while no such trend was observed in memory repertoires. Compared with coincidental sharing between unrelated individuals, out-of-frame TCR alpha sequences shared between twins showed an excess of sequences with low generation probability.

Library construction relied on 5' RACE. The sample was run on an Illumina HiSeq 2000. A universal primer binding site was introduced by template switching, and a unique molecular identifier was present in the final cDNA, enabling accurate counting of TCR cDNA molecules. Specific primers in the conserved constant-segment region were used to synthesize first-strand cDNA for the TCR alpha and beta chains. To control for contamination, every cDNA library was double barcoded, receiving both a SMART-Mk sample barcode and Illumina barcodes. TruSeq adapter sequences and Illumina sample barcodes were added in two successive PCR steps. The Illumina HiSeq platform was used with custom primers to sequence TCR alpha and beta cDNA libraries. Under the source paper's analysis protocol: MiGEC was used to process raw reads and extract unique molecular identifiers, and MiXCR was used to find CDR3 positions. For each individual, recombination models were inferred using an EM algorithm with the repgenHMM and IGoR tools. The tcR package in R was used for shared clonotype analysis, with sharing normalized by the product of cloneset sizes. To study raw recombination without the effects of thymic and clonal selection, out-of-frame nonproductive sequences were analyzed. TCRdb reanalyzed the raw reads on its own, using fastp at Q25 for trimming and MiXCR for clone calling, and kept in-frame beta chains. Entries that share a CDR3 protein sequence are merged under the most common genes and DNA. Clone size and V and J calls follow TCRdb, not the original study. Here the sample has under 800,000 distinct CDR3 sequences; 21% occur a single time. 4.3% of the sample is in the top ten clones.

Only healthy Caucasian donors were included. The twin cohort comprised three pairs of female monozygotic twins, all aged about 18 to 29 years. RNA for TCR libraries was isolated from peripheral blood mononuclear cells. These data are also associated with another study on T cells expressing NK-cell markers. As described in the second report: TCR beta-chain repertoires were profiled in sorted CD3+CD56+NKG2C+, CD3+CD56+NKG2C- and CD3+CD56-NKG2C+ T-cell subsets from about 8 donors. Most of the eight sequenced donors were HCMV-seropositive and one was HCMV-seronegative. To restrict sorting to alphabetaTCR-expressing T cells, an anti-gammadeltaTCR antibody was added in several experiments. In several donors, the dominant CD3+CD56+NKG2C+ clonotypes were among the top 10 CD8+ clonotypes and accounted for about 1.0-7.5% of CD8+ T cells. Those dominant clonotypes were again the most abundant among CD3+CD56-NKG2C+ cells in a handful of donors, at 28.3-60.1%. Whether the expanded NKG2C-expressing T cell clones were specific for HCMV antigens remained unclear. Randomly selected healthy volunteers, three men and five women, were used as the eight sequenced donors. A commercial ELISA kit detecting HCMV-specific IgG in serum was used to determine HCMV serostatus. For five to seven donors, bulk peripheral blood T-cell repertoires were also sequenced from unsorted PBMC. MIGEC handled demultiplexing of the reads and grouping by UMI, while MiTCR was used to assemble and quantify clonotypes. Only TCR cDNA sequences supported by at least two reads were kept to exclude erroneous sequences. The tcR package was used for downstream repertoire analysis, and clonotypes were matched across fractions by CDR3 nucleotide sequence plus V segment. Antigen specificity was annotated against VDJdb with VDJmatch, allowing one amino acid substitution in CDR3.

This clonotype was sampled from a woman under 30 in good health. The material sequenced was PBMCs.

The DNA reads as follows: TGCGCCAGCAGGGAGATCGACGAGCAGTACTTC. It translates to CASREIDEQYF. The sequence links TRBV10-2 to TRBJ2-7; no D gene call is confident. A distance of 8 bases separates the germline ends of V and J, which lose 6 bases and 5 bases respectively. CDR1 WSHSY and CDR2 SAAADI are derived from the germline V gene. The CDR3 spans 11 residues, from the cysteine through the phenylalanine. Kept here is only the CDR3 DNA, which spans 33 bases and is read in frame from base 1.